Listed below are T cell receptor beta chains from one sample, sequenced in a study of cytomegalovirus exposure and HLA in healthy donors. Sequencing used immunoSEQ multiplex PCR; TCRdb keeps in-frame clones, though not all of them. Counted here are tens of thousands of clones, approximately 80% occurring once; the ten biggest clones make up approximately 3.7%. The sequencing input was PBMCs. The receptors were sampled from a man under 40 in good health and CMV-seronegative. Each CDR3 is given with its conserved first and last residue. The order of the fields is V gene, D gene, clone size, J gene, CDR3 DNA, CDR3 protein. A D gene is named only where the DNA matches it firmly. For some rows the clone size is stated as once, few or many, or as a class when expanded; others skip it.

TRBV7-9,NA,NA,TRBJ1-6,TGTGCCAGCAGCTCTCCTGATTCACCCCTCCACTTT,CASSSPDSPLHF
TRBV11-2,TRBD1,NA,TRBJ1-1,TGTGCCAGCAACCCACAGGGGGCAGGACAAGCTTTCTTT,CASNPQGAGQAFF
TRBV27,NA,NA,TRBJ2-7,TGTGCCAGCAGTCTCAGGGCGGAATACTACGAGCAGTACTTC,CASSLRAEYYEQYF
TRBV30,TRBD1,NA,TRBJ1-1,TGTGCCTGGAGTCAGGGGGCTGGCACTGAAGCTTTCTTT,CAWSQGAGTEAFF
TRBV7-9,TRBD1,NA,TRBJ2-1,TGTGCCAGCAGCTCGGGACAGGAGAGCGTTAATGAGCAGTTCTTC,CASSSGQESVNEQFF
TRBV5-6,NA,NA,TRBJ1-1,TGTGCCAGCAGCTTCCCCCCCCCGCGTGAAGCTTTCTTT,CASSFPPPREAFF
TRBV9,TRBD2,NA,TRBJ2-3,TGTGCCAGCAGCGTAGGTGTCGGAGGGGACTATTCGGATACGCAGTATTTT,CASSVGVGGDYSDTQYF
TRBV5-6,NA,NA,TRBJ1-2,TGTGCCAGCAGCTCGGACTATGGCTACACCTTC,CASSSDYGYTF
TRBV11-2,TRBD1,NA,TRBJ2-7,TGTGCCAGCAGTTATACAGGGGGCGGGTACGAGCAGTACTTC,CASSYTGGGYEQYF
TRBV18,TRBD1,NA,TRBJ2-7,TGTGCCAGCTCATCCACAGGGGGTTCGACCTACGAGCAGTACTTC,CASSSTGGSTYEQYF
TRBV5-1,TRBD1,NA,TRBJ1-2,TGCGCCAGCAGCGAGGGACAGGGGCTAGGCGGCTACACCTTC,CASSEGQGLGGYTF
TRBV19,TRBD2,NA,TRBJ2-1,TGTGCCAGTAGTATTAACGGGAGGGCTCTCAATGAGCAGTTCTTC,CASSINGRALNEQFF
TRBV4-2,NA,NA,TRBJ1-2,TGTGCCAGCAGCCATGGTCCAGGGAACTACTATGGCTACACCTTC,CASSHGPGNYYGYTF
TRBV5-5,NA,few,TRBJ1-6,TGTGCCAGCAGCCAGATACAGGCCTGGTTTGATTCACCCCTCCACTTT,CASSQIQAWFDSPLHF
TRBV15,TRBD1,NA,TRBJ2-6,TGTGCCACCAGCCCCCGGACAGGGGCGATCGGCGTCCTGACTTTC,CATSPRTGAIGVLTF
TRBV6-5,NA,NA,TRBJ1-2,TGTGCCAGCAGTTACTCCAGGGGATCCTATGGCTACACCTTC,CASSYSRGSYGYTF
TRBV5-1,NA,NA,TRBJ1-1,TGCGCCAGCAGCTTGGATACAGGGATGAGAGGTGAAGCTTTCTTT,CASSLDTGMRGEAFF
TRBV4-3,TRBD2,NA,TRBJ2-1,TGCGCCAGCAGCCAAGCCAGCGGGAGCTCAAATGAGCAGTTCTTC,CASSQASGSSNEQFF
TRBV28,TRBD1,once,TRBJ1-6,TGTGCCAGCAGTTTAGGGCAAATCACAGGGGGGTTGTCACCCCTCCACTTT,CASSLGQITGGLSPLHF